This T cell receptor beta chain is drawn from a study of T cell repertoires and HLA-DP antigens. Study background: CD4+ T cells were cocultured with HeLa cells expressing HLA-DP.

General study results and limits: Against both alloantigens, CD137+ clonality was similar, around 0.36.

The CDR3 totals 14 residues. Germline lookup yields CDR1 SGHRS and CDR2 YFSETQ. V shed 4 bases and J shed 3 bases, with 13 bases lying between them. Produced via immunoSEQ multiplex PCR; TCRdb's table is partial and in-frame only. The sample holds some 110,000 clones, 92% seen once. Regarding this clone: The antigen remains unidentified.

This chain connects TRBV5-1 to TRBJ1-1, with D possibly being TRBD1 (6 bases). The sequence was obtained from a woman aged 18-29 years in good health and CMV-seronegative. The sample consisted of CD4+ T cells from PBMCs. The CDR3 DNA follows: TGCGCCAGCAGCCTGGGACATCAGTACACTGAAGCTTTCTTT. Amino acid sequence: CASSLGHQYTEAFF.